The next 32 T cell receptor beta chains were all read from a single sample in a study of T cell clonality in common variable immunodeficiency. Some clones are missing from TCRdb's copy, which holds only in-frame ones; the method was immunoSEQ multiplex PCR. The repertoire yields tens of thousands of clones, none seen only once; the top ten contain 2% to 2.5%. The sample comprised peripheral blood mononuclear cells. All receptors derive from a person aged 18 to 70 in good health.

This clone came up many times. The CDR3 is cut off 3 residues early in the read; its end comes from the germline J gene. V gene TRBV20-1 combines with J gene TRBJ1-1, with unresolved D. Trimming pared 0 bases from V and 5 bases from J, leaving 13 bases between. From germline, CDR1 is DFQATT and CDR2 SNEGSKA (reference sequence). The CDR3 sequence is 14 residues long. Partial CDR3 DNA: TGCAGTGCTAGAGATCTAACGGACTGGACTGAA. As protein: CSARDLTDWTE. The entire CDR3 protein is CSARDLTDWTEAFF.

This clone was found many times. Coverage ceases 3 residues before the CDR3 finishes, and the germline J gene fills in the end. The chain recombines TRBV7-8 with TRBJ2-7; D might be TRBD2 (5 bases). The CDR3 covers 13 residues. Germline V CDR1 and CDR2: SGHVS, FQNEAQ. The V end lost 4 bases, the J end lost 3 bases, and 10 bases lay between the germline ends. The CDR3 bases that were read are TGTGCCAGCAGCTCCCTACGGGGCTACGAG. Amino acid sequence: CASSSLRGYE. From start to end, the CDR3 is CASSSLRGYEQYF.

This clone was counted at least ten times. The CDR3 extends 3 residues past the end of the read, so its final part is completed from the germline J gene. The chain joins TRBV6-4 to TRBJ1-2; a possible D gene is TRBD1 (5 bases). Per the germline V gene, CDR1 is MRHNA and CDR2 is SNTAGT. There are 13 residues in the CDR3. The CDR3 sequence: CASSDSQGEGYTF. CDR3 DNA, as far as it was read: TGTGCCAGCAGTGACTCGCAGGGAGAGGGC.

This clone was detected many times. The read is 3 residues too short to cover the CDR3 end, so that end is filled in from the germline J gene. This chain uses TRBV30 with TRBJ2-7; 9 nucleotides align to TRBD1. Per the germline V gene, CDR1 is GTSNPN and CDR2 is SVGIG (reference sequence). Unmatched junction bases numbered 19, after V lost 2 bases and J lost 5 bases. This CDR3 is built from 18 residues. The sequenced part of the CDR3 DNA is TGTGCCTGGAGTACACCTTTTTTTACAGGACAGGGGAGCGACGAG. Translated, it gives CAWSTPFFTGQGSDE. The entire CDR3 is CAWSTPFFTGQGSDEQYF.

This clone was seen repeatedly, ten times or more. From the germline J gene comes the end of the CDR3, since the read stops 3 residues before it. The chain carries TRBV19 and TRBJ1-1; D perhaps matches TRBD1 (5 bases). V shed 2 bases and J shed 0 bases, with 22 bases lying between them. Germline V gene sequence: CDR1 LNHDA, CDR2 SQIVND (reference sequence). The CDR3 covers 19 residues. Here the CDR3 reads CASSIRGNRPQIMNTEAFF. CDR3 DNA (partial): TGTGCCAGTAGTATACGAGGAAACAGGCCGCAAATCATGAACACTGAA.

This clone appeared many times. The CDR3 sequence is CAWSVSGLTEAFF. Incomplete CDR3 DNA: TGTGCCTGGAGTGTCTCTGGACTCACTGAA. The J gene is TRBJ1-1, the V gene TRBV30, with D unresolved. With the read ending 3 residues before the CDR3 end, the germline J gene is used to fill in that end. V gave up 0 bases and J gave up 4 bases, with 9 bases separating them. The CDR3 has 13 residues. Germline CDR1 and CDR2: GTSNPN and SVGIG (reference sequence).

This clone appeared many times. From the germline J gene comes the end of the CDR3, since the read stops 3 residues before it. This chain connects TRBV27 to TRBJ1-1; possibly TRBD1 for D (6 bases). The CDR3 covers 14 residues. The V end was cut by 4 bases, the J end by 7 bases, with 16 bases between. Germline CDR1 and CDR2: MNHEY and SMNVEV (reference sequence). Partial CDR3 DNA: TGTGCCAGCAGTTCCCTCCAGGGGCCCTATGAA. Amino acids: CASSSLQGPYE. The whole CDR3 reads CASSSLQGPYEAFF.

This clone has at least ten counts. The CDR3 extends 3 residues past the end of the read, so its final part is completed from the germline J gene. The genes are TRBV7-6 and TRBJ2-7; TRBD1 or TRBD2 may be the D gene (5 bases each). With 5 bases removed from V and 4 bases from J, the gap between germline ends came to 12 bases. In germline, CDR1 is SGHVS, CDR2 FNYEAQ. This CDR3 is 13 amino acids long. The CDR3: CASSSNEGYEQYF. The DNA read from the CDR3 is TGTGCCAGCAGCAGTAATGAGGGGTACGAG.

In its sample, this clone was seen many times. The read is 3 residues too short to cover the CDR3 end, so that end is filled in from the germline J gene. This sequence joins TRBV20-1 and TRBJ2-3; D may be TRBD2 (5 bases). Germline loops: CDR1 DFQATT, CDR2 SNEGSKA (reference sequence). The V end was cut by 6 bases, the J end by 6 bases, with 10 bases between. There are 11 residues in the CDR3. The CDR3 reads CSANPSDTQYF. The DNA read from the CDR3 is TGCAGTGCAAATCCTAGCGATACG.

This clone was found many times. The read ends 3 residues shy of where the CDR3 ends; the end is completed using the germline J gene. The J gene is TRBJ2-2, the V gene TRBV19; D is perhaps TRBD1 (6 bases). The germline V and J ends were trimmed by 4 bases and 3 bases, with 12 bases remaining between them. Germline CDR1 is LNHDA and CDR2 is SQIVND (reference sequence). The CDR3 is 15 amino acids. The sequenced part of the CDR3 DNA is TGTGCCAGTAGTACCCGGGACACTGACACCGGGGAG. Translating it yields CASSTRDTDTGE. The entire CDR3 protein is CASSTRDTDTGELFF.

This clone was seen repeatedly, ten times or more. The observed sequence ends 3 residues before the CDR3 terminus, with the missing tail filled in from the germline J gene. The chain combines TRBV12-5 with TRBJ2-3, with unresolved D. The germline V gene has CDR1 LGHNT and CDR2 FRNRAP. V dropped 2 bases and J dropped 6 bases, with 9 bases sitting between them. CDR3 length: 13 residues. The part of the CDR3 DNA that was read is TGTGCTAGTGGTTTGAGCGTTTGGGATACG. This translates into CASGLSVWDT. The entire CDR3 sequence reads CASGLSVWDTQYF.

The sample holds many counts of this clone. The read stops 3 residues short of the end of the CDR3; the missing end is completed from the germline J gene. The J gene is TRBJ2-7, the V gene TRBV20-1; the match to TRBD2 covers 10 bases. The CDR3 consists of 13 residues. J was trimmed by 4 bases and V by 3 bases; bases with no gene match: 3. Germline CDR1 DFQATT, CDR2 SNEGSKA (reference sequence). This CDR3 is CSASTSGTYEQYF. CDR3 bases read: TGCAGTGCTAGCACTAGCGGGACTTACGAG.

As for this clone: The read comes to an end 3 residues before the CDR3 does, leaving the germline J gene to fill in the end. V usage is TRBV20-1 and J usage is TRBJ2-1, with 8 bases matching TRBD2. CDR3 length: 14 residues. Trimming removed 6 bases from V and 4 bases from J; junction bases left unmatched: 8. The germline gives CDR1 DFQATT, CDR2 SNEGSKA (reference sequence). The DNA read from the CDR3 is TGCAGTGCCCTGGCGGGGGGCGTATACAATGAG. This gives the protein CSALAGGVYNE. The whole CDR3 is CSALAGGVYNEQFF.

This clone has ten or more counts. The read falls 3 residues short of the CDR3 end, and the missing part is taken from the germline J gene. This chain connects TRBV5-4 to TRBJ2-7; tentative D call: TRBD1 (6 bases). V lost 2 bases and J 0 bases, leaving 12 bases between the germline ends. The CDR3 contains 15 residues. Per the germline V gene, CDR1 is SGHNT and CDR2 is YYREEE (reference sequence). CDR3 DNA (partial): TGTGCCAGCAGCTTCACAGGGTTGGGCTCCTACGAG. This codes for CASSFTGLGSYE. The complete CDR3 protein is CASSFTGLGSYEQYF.

This clone was counted ten times or more. The read terminates 3 residues before the CDR3 end, so the remaining end is supplied by the germline J gene. V and J are TRBV20-1 and TRBJ1-4, with TRBD1 matching 7 bases. In germline, CDR1 is DFQATT, CDR2 SNEGSKA (reference sequence). Trimming cost V 2 bases and J 7 bases; bases outside gene matches: 7. This CDR3 is built from 14 residues. CDR3 in amino acids: CSARQTGSGEKLFF. CDR3 DNA, as far as it was read: TGCAGTGCTAGACAGACAGGGTCGGGTGAAAAA.

This clone was detected ten times or more. The CDR3 goes on 3 residues after the read ends, and that part is filled in from the germline J gene. The rearrangement uses TRBV2 and TRBJ2-5; 13 bases agree with TRBD2. The germline gives CDR1 SNHLY, CDR2 FYNNEI. With 3 bases clipped from V and 1 base from J, the junction kept 5 bases outside the gene matches. The CDR3 spans 17 residues. This chain's CDR3 is CASSDGTSGVIQETQYF. The part of the CDR3 DNA that was read is TGTGCCAGCAGTGATGGGACTAGCGGGGTAATCCAAGAGACC.

This clone has ten or more counts. The read stops 3 residues short of the end of the CDR3; the missing end is completed from the germline J gene. This chain uses TRBV6-2 or TRBV6-3 with TRBJ1-2; perhaps TRBD1 as D (6 bases). Trimming took off 6 bases at V and 4 bases at J, with 15 bases between the two ends. Per germline, CDR1 MNHEY and CDR2 SVGEGT. This CDR3 spans 14 amino acids. The CDR3 is CASRIRTVLYGYTF. The CDR3 DNA, read in part, is TGTGCCAGCAGAATACGGACAGTCCTCTATGGC.

This clone has ten or more counts. The CDR3 extends 3 residues past the end of the read, so its final part is completed from the germline J gene. This chain links TRBV20-1 with TRBJ2-7; 11 positions match TRBD2. The V gene end was trimmed by 6 bases and the J gene end by 0 bases; junction bases not matched to a gene: 7. Germline V gene data show CDR1 as DFQATT and CDR2 as SNEGSKA (reference sequence). The CDR3 length is 15 residues. CDR3 DNA, as far as it was read: TGCAGTGCCAACGGACTAGCGGGTAGCTCCTACGAG. Translation gives CSANGLAGSSYE. In full, the CDR3 reads CSANGLAGSSYEQYF.

This clone was counted many times. Read coverage stops 3 residues before the CDR3 terminus; the germline J gene supplies the remainder. The gene calls are TRBV6-2 or TRBV6-3 and TRBJ1-1; D perhaps matches TRBD1 (5 bases). V lost 6 bases to trimming and J lost 4 bases, with 15 bases between them. The CDR3 length is 14 residues. The germline V gene encodes CDR1 MNHEY and CDR2 SVGEGT. The CDR3 sequence is CASSREGASTEAFF. CDR3 DNA (partial): TGTGCCAGCAGCCGGGAAGGGGCGAGCACTGAA.

This clone has ten or more counts. The CDR3 end lies 3 residues beyond the end of the read and is filled in from the germline J gene. The rearrangement uses TRBV29-1 and TRBJ1-1; D is undetermined. The CDR3 has 15 amino acids. The ends were cut back, 5 bases at V and 1 base at J, with 17 bases in the middle. Germline CDR1 SQVTM, CDR2 ANQGSEA. The CDR3 DNA, read in part, is TGCAGCGTTAAACTCGATCCAGGTCCGAACACTGAA. Amino acids: CSVKLDPGPNTE. In full, the CDR3 is CSVKLDPGPNTEAFF.

This clone was seen repeatedly, ten times or more. Read sequence stops 3 residues before the CDR3 end, and the germline J gene provides the missing end. This chain links TRBV19 with TRBJ2-1; weak D call: TRBD1 (5 bases). CDR1 is LNHDA, CDR2 SQIVND, per germline (reference sequence). This CDR3 is 15 amino acids long. V was shortened by 1 base and J by 7 bases, with 14 bases between the two germline ends. The part of the CDR3 DNA that was read is TGTGCCAGTAGTATAGGACAGCCTGGGTCAAATGAG. Protein product: CASSIGQPGSNE. The full CDR3 protein is CASSIGQPGSNEQFF.

This clone has ten or more counts. The read comes to an end 3 residues before the CDR3 does, leaving the germline J gene to fill in the end. The rearrangement joins TRBV5-1 to TRBJ2-3; 7 bases align to TRBD2. V gave up 0 bases and J gave up 0 bases; unmatched junction bases: 10. The CDR3 is made up of 18 amino acids. Per the germline V gene, CDR1 is SGHRS and CDR2 is YFSETQ. This CDR3 reads CASSLAGASGTSTDTQYF. CDR3 DNA (partial): TGCGCCAGCAGCTTGGCCGGGGCTAGCGGAACTAGCACAGATACG.

At least ten counts were recorded for this clone. The sequence runs out 3 residues before the end of the CDR3; the remainder is reconstructed from the germline J gene. J is TRBJ1-2 and V is TRBV20-1, with a possible D match to TRBD1 (6 bases). Deletions cut 3 bases from V and 4 bases from J, with 15 bases between. The CDR3 is 14 residues long. Germline V gene data show CDR1 as DFQATT and CDR2 as SNEGSKA (reference sequence). CDR3 in amino acids: CSASRGGGSYGYTF. CDR3 DNA (partial): TGCAGTGCTAGTAGGGGGGGCGGAAGCTATGGC.

About this clone: The read terminates 3 residues before the CDR3 end, so the remaining end is supplied by the germline J gene. This chain connects TRBV30 to TRBJ2-4; 10 nucleotides align to TRBD1. The CDR3 extends over 13 amino acids. CDR1 GTSNPN and CDR2 SVGIG come from the germline V gene (reference sequence). The CDR3 bases that were read are TGTGCCTGGATGGACAGGGGGGACTATGGT. Translated: CAWMDRGDYG. The CDR3, in full, reads CAWMDRGDYGQYF.

This clone was counted ten times or more. The read comes to an end 3 residues before the CDR3 does, leaving the germline J gene to fill in the end. V and J are TRBV20-1 and TRBJ2-2; TRBD1 aligns across 9 bases. Germline V gene data show CDR1 as DFQATT and CDR2 as SNEGSKA (reference sequence). The CDR3 is 16 amino acids. CDR3 residues: CSARHAPGTGTEKLFF. The DNA read from the CDR3 is TGCAGTGCTAGGCACGCCCCCGGGACAGGGACTGAAAAG.

The table lists this clone with many counts. The CDR3 spells CASSPNRANEQFF. CDR3 DNA (partial): TGTGCCAGCAGCCCGAACAGGGCGAATGAG. The chain has TRBV6-2 or TRBV6-3 and TRBJ2-1; D perhaps matches TRBD1 (6 bases). Read coverage stops 3 residues before the CDR3 terminus; the germline J gene supplies the remainder. Trimming removed 6 bases at V and 7 bases at J, with 13 bases between. Germline V gene data show CDR1 as MNHEY and CDR2 as SVGEGT. The CDR3 contains 13 residues.

In its sample, this clone was seen many times. Sequencing ends 3 residues short of the CDR3 end; the germline J gene provides the rest. J is TRBJ1-2 and V is TRBV18; TRBD1 aligns across 7 bases. Germline CDR1 KGHSH, CDR2 LQKENI. This CDR3 has 14 residues. Unmatched junction bases numbered 5, after V lost 2 bases and J lost 5 bases. The covered CDR3 bases are TGTGCCAGCTCACCATGGACACAGGGGTATGGC. Protein product: CASSPWTQGYG. Given in full, the CDR3 is CASSPWTQGYGYTF.

This clone occurred many times. Read sequence stops 3 residues before the CDR3 end, and the germline J gene provides the missing end. The gene calls are TRBV29-1 and TRBJ2-5, with 10 bases identical to TRBD1. Germline CDR1 reads SQVTM; CDR2 reads ANQGSEA. The length of the CDR3 is 14 residues. Trimming took 7 bases from V and 5 from J; bases not matched to a gene: 10. CDR3 sequence reads: CSAQPGTGVETQYF. Partial CDR3 DNA: TGCAGCGCACAACCCGGGACAGGGGTCGAGACC.

The table lists this clone with many counts. The CDR3 end falls 3 residues outside the read, so it is completed with the germline J gene. This chain connects TRBV19 to TRBJ2-1; D might be TRBD2 (5 bases). In germline, CDR1 is LNHDA, CDR2 SQIVND (reference sequence). CDR3 length: 16 residues. V gave up 6 bases and J gave up 4 bases, with 19 bases separating them. The CDR3 region is CASRTIRADEYNEQFF. CDR3 bases read: TGTGCCAGTAGGACTATAAGGGCCGACGAGTACAATGAG.

This clone was found many times. The read stops 3 residues short of the end of the CDR3; the missing end is completed from the germline J gene. The chain combines TRBV5-1 with TRBJ2-3; perhaps TRBD2 as D (6 bases). CDR3 length equals 16 residues. The V end was cut by 0 bases, the J end by 3 bases, with 14 bases between. Germline CDR1 SGHRS, CDR2 YFSETQ. The sequenced part of the CDR3 DNA is TGCGCCAGCAGCTTGGCCAACGGGGGATCGACAGATACG. It is translated as CASSLANGGSTDT. The full CDR3 sequence reads CASSLANGGSTDTQYF.

In this sample, this clone turned up many times. The read stops 3 residues short of the end of the CDR3; the missing end is completed from the germline J gene. The genes are TRBV2 and TRBJ2-1; TRBD2 aligns across 10 bases. This CDR3 comprises 16 residues. Germline assignment: CDR1 SNHLY and CDR2 FYNNEI. The junction had 8 bases not matched to a gene; V was cut back by 9 bases and J by 0 bases. The part of the CDR3 DNA that was read is TGTGCCAGGAGACTAGCGGGTCGGAGCTCCTACAATGAG. Amino acid sequence: CARRLAGRSSYNE. The full CDR3 protein reads CARRLAGRSSYNEQFF.

This clone was seen a few times. The CDR3 region is CASSPRQLPYEQYF. The sequenced part of the CDR3 DNA is TGTGCCAGCAGCCCCCGACAGCTGCCCTACGAG. This chain links TRBV11-2 with TRBJ2-7, with a weak D call TRBD1 (5 bases). The read finishes 3 residues shy of the CDR3 end, and the germline J gene is used to complete it. The CDR3 sequence is 14 residues long. The V end was cut by 5 bases, the J end by 2 bases, with 13 bases between. Germline loops: CDR1 SGHAT, CDR2 FQNNGV. The full variable domain, rest sourced from reference TRBV11-2 and TRBJ2-7, is EAGVAQSPRYKIIEKRQSVAFWCNPISGHATLYWYQQILGQGPKLLIQFQNNGVVDDSQLPKDRFSAERLKGVDSTLKIQPAKLEDSAVYLCASSPRQLPYEQYFGPGTRLTVT.